This T cell receptor (beta chain) was captured in a study of cytomegalovirus exposure and HLA in healthy donors. The V gene's germline CDR1 is SGHTA and CDR2 FQGNSA. CDR3 length: 14 amino acids. Deletions cut 1 base from V and 1 base from J, with 7 bases between. Study-level results: Apart from CMV serostatus, no immune exposure information was available. Later work associated 17,000 or so TCR beta sequences with HLA alleles at 0.05 false discovery rate.

A few counts support this clone. Its antigen is not identified. Vbeta (60) and Jbeta (13) primers were used in the PCR. Authors' data handling: Unique TCR beta chains numbered about 79 million in a later analysis, with approximately 10 million shared. Sequencing was performed with immunoSEQ multiplex PCR; in TCRdb, only in-frame clones are kept and a portion is missing. Clone size and the V and J calls come from that table; the DNA yielded D and trimming. The profile shows 180,000 or so clones, around 77% of them singletons. The receptor comes from a female donor in good health and CMV-seronegative. The sequencing input was PBMCs. V is TRBV7-2 and J is TRBJ1-1; weak D call: TRBD1 (5 bases). The CDR3 bases are TGTGCCAGCAGCTTAGTGACAGCGAACACTGAAGCTTTCTTT. It translates to CASSLVTANTEAFF. Full variable domain (rest looked up from reference TRBV7-2 and TRBJ1-1): GAGVSQSPSNKVTEKGKDVELRCDPISGHTALYWYRQSLGQGLEFLIYFQGNSAPDKSGLPSDRFSAERTGGSVSTLTIQRTQQEDSAVYLCASSLVTANTEAFFGQGTRLTVV.